Presented here are 19 T cell receptor beta chains from one specimen sequenced in a study of T cell responses to AZD1222 COVID-19 vaccine. Only in-frame clones appear in the TCRdb table, and some are missing; sequencing was by immunoSEQ multiplex PCR. The data contain over 90,000 clones, around 91% of them seen just once; the ten biggest clones take up about 48%. The sequenced sample was peripheral blood, obtained on day 0 of AZD1222 vaccination. Source of these receptors: an adult in good health.

This chain uses TRBV4-2 with TRBJ2-7; D is perhaps TRBD2 (6 bases). Germline-derived CDR1 and CDR2 are LGHNA and YNFKEQ. The CDR3 runs to 15 residues. The V end lost 2 bases, the J end lost 3 bases, and 14 bases lay between the germline ends. The CDR3 DNA reads TGTGCCAGCAGCCAACCGGGACTTACGATCTACGAGCAGTACTTC. It codes for CASSQPGLTIYEQYF.

This rearrangement joins TRBV6-5 to TRBJ1-5, with D hard to call. Germline lookup yields CDR1 MNHEY and CDR2 SVGAGI. The CDR3 sequence is 13 residues long. V was trimmed by 7 bases and J by 7 bases, leaving 14 bases between them. DNA of the CDR3: TGTGCCAGCAAGTCAGGACGGTACCAGCCCCAGCATTTT. This codes for CASKSGRYQPQHF.

The V and J genes are TRBV3-1 (or the pseudogene TRBV3-2) and TRBJ2-7, with TRBD1 matching 9 bases. Germline V gives CDR1 LGHDT, CDR2 YNNKEL (reference sequence). With V trimmed by 4 bases and J by 3 bases, 7 bases remained unmatched. This CDR3 has 15 amino acids. CDR3 region: CASSPGQGGVYEQYF. The CDR3 nucleotides read TGTGCCAGCAGCCCGGGACAGGGTGGCGTCTACGAGCAGTACTTC.

V usage is TRBV28 and J usage is TRBJ2-7; 8 bases are a match to TRBD1. The germline V gene has CDR1 MDHEN and CDR2 SYDVKM. Unmatched junction bases numbered 5, after V lost 3 bases and J lost 1 base. This CDR3 has 15 amino acids. The CDR3 DNA is TGTGCCAGCAGTTTCACGCAGGGGGCATCCTACGAGCAGTACTTC. Its protein product is CASSFTQGASYEQYF.

This chain links TRBV6-5 with TRBJ2-7, with 7 bases identical to TRBD2. The CDR3 is 15 amino acids. The ends lost 8 bases at V and 4 bases at J; junction bases unmatched: 14. Germline loops: CDR1 MNHEY, CDR2 SVGAGI. The CDR3 spells CASSPPLAEIYEQYF. Here the CDR3 DNA reads TGTGCCAGCTCCCCCCCCCTAGCGGAAATTTACGAGCAGTACTTC.

The V call is TRBV10-3, the J call TRBJ1-1; D call uncertain. The CDR3 totals 13 residues. Germline V CDR1 and CDR2: ENHRY, SYGVKD. V was clipped by 7 bases and J by 0 bases, with 9 bases between them. CDR3 region: CAIKSGVNTEAFF. The CDR3 DNA is TGTGCCATCAAATCCGGGGTGAACACTGAAGCTTTCTTT.

This clone has just one count. The chain links TRBV28 to TRBJ2-7; D not certain. The CDR3 loop spans 16 amino acids. The germline V gene encodes CDR1 MDHEN and CDR2 SYDVKM. Trimming left V 4 bases short and J 4 bases short, with 20 bases between. The CDR3 coding sequence is TGTGCCAGCAGTTCCCAATTCCGGGTGATAACTTACGAGCAGTACTTC. Residues: CASSSQFRVITYEQYF.

This chain uses TRBV28 with TRBJ1-4; D not certain. Germline V lookup: CDR1 MDHEN, CDR2 SYDVKM. The V gene lost 3 bases and the J gene lost 8 bases, with 10 bases spanning the gap. The CDR3 runs 13 residues. The chain's CDR3 is CASSLGVGEKLFF. For the CDR3, the DNA is TGTGCCAGCAGTTTGGGAGTGGGGGAAAAACTGTTTTTT. The variable domain in full, with the rest retrieved from reference TRBV28 and TRBJ1-4, is DVKVTQSSRYLVKRTGEKVFLECVQDMDHENMFWYRQDPGLGLRLIYFSYDVKMKEKGDIPEGYSVSREKKERFSLILESASTNQTSMYLCASSLGVGEKLFFGSGTQLSVL.

This chain uses TRBV3-1 (or the pseudogene TRBV3-2) with TRBJ2-7; no clear D. Trimming took off 0 bases at V and 5 bases at J, with 14 bases between the two ends. Germline V CDR1 and CDR2: LGHDT, YNNKEL (reference sequence). CDR3 length: 15 amino acids. The CDR3, as DNA: TGTGCCAGCAGCCAAGAGCCCTTCAAGGGCCACGAGCAGTACTTC. This encodes CASSQEPFKGHEQYF.

The chain carries TRBV7-8 and TRBJ1-1; no reliable D call. This CDR3 is 14 amino acids long. V dropped 4 bases and J dropped 0 bases, with 9 bases sitting between them. CDR1 SGHVS and CDR2 FQNEAQ come from the germline V gene. Here the CDR3 DNA reads TGTGCCAGCAGCTATGGACCGATGAACACTGAAGCTTTCTTT. This encodes CASSYGPMNTEAFF. Full variable domain (rest looked up from reference TRBV7-8 and TRBJ1-1): GAGVSQSPRYKVAKRGQDVALRCDPISGHVSLFWYQQALGQGPEFLTYFQNEAQLDKSGLPSDRFFAERPEGSVSTLKIQRTQQEDSAVYLCASSYGPMNTEAFFGQGTRLTVV.

The chain has TRBV7-3 and TRBJ2-1; TRBD2 matches 11 bases. V lost 1 base, J lost 6 bases, and 2 bases stayed unmatched. This CDR3 spans 15 amino acids. Germline V lookup: CDR1 SGHTA, CDR2 FQGTGA. The CDR3 coding sequence is TGTGCCAGCAGCTTAAAACTAGCGGGAGCCAATGAGCAGTTCTTC. Protein sequence: CASSLKLAGANEQFF.

The V call is TRBV19, the J call TRBJ1-1; D is possibly TRBD1 (5 bases). CDR1 and CDR2 from the germline V gene are LNHDA and SQIVND (reference sequence). The CDR3 has 13 amino acids. Between the trimmed V and J ends, which lost 9 bases and 0 bases, there was a span of 11 bases. DNA of the CDR3: TGTGCCAGCGTGGGACGGGTGAACACTGAAGCTTTCTTT. Its translation: CASVGRVNTEAFF.

The V call is TRBV7-9, the J call TRBJ1-2; D unclear. The length of the CDR3 is 14 residues. The germline V gene has CDR1 SEHNR and CDR2 FQNEAQ (reference sequence). Trimming removed 5 bases at V and 8 bases at J, with 18 bases between. CDR3 in DNA: TGTGCCAGCAGCCCTCACGTTCCGTCGGGAGGCTACACCTTC. Encoded protein: CASSPHVPSGGYTF.

V is TRBV10-2 and J is TRBJ2-7; 8 nucleotides align to TRBD2. The CDR3 spans 15 residues. Germline V gene lookup returns CDR1 WSHSY and CDR2 SAAADI. Trimming cost V 7 bases and J 2 bases; bases outside gene matches: 10. CDR3 protein: CASTGPGRGAYEQYF. DNA for the CDR3: TGCGCCAGCACGGGACCGGGGCGGGGGGCCTACGAGCAGTACTTC.

The V and J genes are TRBV2 and TRBJ2-7; 7 bases map to TRBD2. The germline gives CDR1 SNHLY, CDR2 FYNNEI. The CDR3 is 13 amino acids. Trimming cost V 3 bases and J 6 bases; bases outside gene matches: 5. The CDR3 sequence: CASSEQRGSEQYF. The CDR3 DNA is TGTGCCAGCAGTGAGCAGCGGGGAAGCGAGCAGTACTTC. The full variable domain, completed using reference TRBV2 and TRBJ2-7, is EPEVTQTPSHQVTQMGQEVILRCVPISNHLYFYWYRQILGQKVEFLVSFYNNEISEKSEIFDDQFSVERPDGSNFTLKIRSTKLEDSAMYFCASSEQRGSEQYFGPGTRLTVT.

The J gene is TRBJ2-2, the V gene TRBV29-1; TRBD2 is a possible D gene (5 bases). The CDR3 loop spans 13 amino acids. Germline values: CDR1 SQVTM, CDR2 ANQGSEA. Trimming cost V 4 bases and J 7 bases, with 13 bases left between them. Here the CDR3 DNA reads TGCAGCGTTGGAGGGAAACTACGCGGGGAGCTGTTTTTT. Amino acids: CSVGGKLRGELFF.

The sample holds one count of this clone. The CDR3 DNA reads as TGTGCCAGCTCACCAACGGGGACTCGGAACTCCTACGAGCAGTACTTC. Amino acid sequence: CASSPTGTRNSYEQYF. The chain employs TRBV18 and TRBJ2-7; possible D gene TRBD2, 6 bases. Germline loops: CDR1 KGHSH, CDR2 LQKENI. The CDR3 is 16 residues long. V was trimmed by 2 bases and J by 0 bases, leaving 14 bases between them. The whole variable domain, filled in from reference TRBV18 and TRBJ2-7, reads NAGVMQNPRHLVRRRGQEARLRCSPMKGHSHVYWYRQLPEEGLKFMVYLQKENIIDESGMPKERFSAEFPKEGPSILRIQQVVRGDSAAYFCASSPTGTRNSYEQYFGPGTRLTVT.

The V and J genes are TRBV5-8 and TRBJ1-1; D gene uncertain. Germline CDR1 is SGHTS and CDR2 is YDEGEE. The CDR3 length is 15 residues. V shed 1 base and J shed 0 bases, with 10 bases lying between them. The CDR3 sequence: CASSLLRTLNTEAFF. The DNA for the CDR3 is TGTGCCAGCAGCTTGCTAAGGACTTTGAACACTGAAGCTTTCTTT.

The chain carries TRBV18 and TRBJ1-2; TRBD1 matches at 10 bases. The CDR3 is 14 residues long. The V gene's germline CDR1 is KGHSH and CDR2 LQKENI. J was trimmed by 7 bases and V by 2 bases; bases with no gene match: 4. The CDR3 DNA reads as TGTGCCAGCTCACCAGATGGGACAGGGGTTGGCTACACCTTC. This translates into CASSPDGTGVGYTF.